This T cell receptor (beta chain) comes out of a study of shared clonotypes between healthy human individuals. Looking at the study overall: CD4 naive and memory got three plates each, CD8 naive two, CD8 memory one.

Using immunoSEQ multiplex PCR, the repertoire was profiled, and TCRdb retains in-frame clones only, with some absent. Seen here are about 2.4 million clones, 93% observed once, and the top ten hold about 0.38%. The germline V gene has CDR1 PRHDT and CDR2 FYEKMQ (reference sequence). Trimming at V came to 5 bases and at J to 7 bases, leaving 14 bases not matched to a gene. The CDR3 sequence is 16 residues long. Naive CD4+ cells were CD45RA-selected; the remaining cells were memory. The chain employs TRBV13 and TRBJ1-2; TRBD1 aligns across 9 bases. The TCR originated in a man between 18 and 35 years old in good health. Some clones in this sample may be carry-over from other donors' samples. The sequencing input was naive CD4+ T cells from PBMCs. Specified subset: CD45RA+ positively selected. The CDR3 loop is CASSPRDRVLSGGYTF. CDR3 in DNA: TGTGCCAGCAGCCCGCGGGACAGGGTTTTATCGGGTGGCTACACCTTC.